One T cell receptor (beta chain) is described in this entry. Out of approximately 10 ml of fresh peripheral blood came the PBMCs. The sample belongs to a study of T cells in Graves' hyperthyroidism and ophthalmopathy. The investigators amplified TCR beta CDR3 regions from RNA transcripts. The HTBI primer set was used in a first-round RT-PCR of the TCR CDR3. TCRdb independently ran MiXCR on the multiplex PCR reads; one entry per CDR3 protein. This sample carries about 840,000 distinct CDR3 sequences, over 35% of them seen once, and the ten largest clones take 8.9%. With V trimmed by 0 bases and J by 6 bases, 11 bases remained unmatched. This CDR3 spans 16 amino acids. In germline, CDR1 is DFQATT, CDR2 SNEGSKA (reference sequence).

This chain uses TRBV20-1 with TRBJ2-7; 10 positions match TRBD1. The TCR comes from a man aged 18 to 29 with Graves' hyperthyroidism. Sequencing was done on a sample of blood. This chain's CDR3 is CSARDSDRGHTGEQYF. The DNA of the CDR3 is TGCAGTGCTAGAGACTCCGACAGGGGGCATACTGGCGAGCAGTACTTC.